This T cell receptor beta chain was profiled in a study of blood T cell repertoires in COVID-19. Study at large: In each case, the material was cDNA or gDNA derived from T cells, B-cell-depleted T cells, or PBMCs.

Authors' methods: It was from reference gene primer amplification that nucleated cell counts were estimated. Clones were read by immunoSEQ multiplex PCR, and TCRdb kept only the in-frame ones, dropping some. The V and J calls and the clone size are those of that table, but D and trimming were determined from the DNA. The data hold roughly 250,000 clones, with approximately 90% observed a single time. CDR3 length: 14 residues. The J segment lost 1 base and the V segment lost 4 bases, leaving 4 bases of the junction unmatched. Germline CDR1 reads SGDLS; CDR2 reads YYNGEE. V gene TRBV9 combines with J gene TRBJ1-1; 7 bases are shared with TRBD1. This TCR derives from a woman aged 40 to 55 with acute or convalescent COVID-19. The sequencing input was peripheral blood. CDR3 in amino acids: CASSLGQANTEAFF. The DNA of the CDR3 is TGTGCCAGCAGCCTCGGACAGGCGAACACTGAAGCTTTCTTT.